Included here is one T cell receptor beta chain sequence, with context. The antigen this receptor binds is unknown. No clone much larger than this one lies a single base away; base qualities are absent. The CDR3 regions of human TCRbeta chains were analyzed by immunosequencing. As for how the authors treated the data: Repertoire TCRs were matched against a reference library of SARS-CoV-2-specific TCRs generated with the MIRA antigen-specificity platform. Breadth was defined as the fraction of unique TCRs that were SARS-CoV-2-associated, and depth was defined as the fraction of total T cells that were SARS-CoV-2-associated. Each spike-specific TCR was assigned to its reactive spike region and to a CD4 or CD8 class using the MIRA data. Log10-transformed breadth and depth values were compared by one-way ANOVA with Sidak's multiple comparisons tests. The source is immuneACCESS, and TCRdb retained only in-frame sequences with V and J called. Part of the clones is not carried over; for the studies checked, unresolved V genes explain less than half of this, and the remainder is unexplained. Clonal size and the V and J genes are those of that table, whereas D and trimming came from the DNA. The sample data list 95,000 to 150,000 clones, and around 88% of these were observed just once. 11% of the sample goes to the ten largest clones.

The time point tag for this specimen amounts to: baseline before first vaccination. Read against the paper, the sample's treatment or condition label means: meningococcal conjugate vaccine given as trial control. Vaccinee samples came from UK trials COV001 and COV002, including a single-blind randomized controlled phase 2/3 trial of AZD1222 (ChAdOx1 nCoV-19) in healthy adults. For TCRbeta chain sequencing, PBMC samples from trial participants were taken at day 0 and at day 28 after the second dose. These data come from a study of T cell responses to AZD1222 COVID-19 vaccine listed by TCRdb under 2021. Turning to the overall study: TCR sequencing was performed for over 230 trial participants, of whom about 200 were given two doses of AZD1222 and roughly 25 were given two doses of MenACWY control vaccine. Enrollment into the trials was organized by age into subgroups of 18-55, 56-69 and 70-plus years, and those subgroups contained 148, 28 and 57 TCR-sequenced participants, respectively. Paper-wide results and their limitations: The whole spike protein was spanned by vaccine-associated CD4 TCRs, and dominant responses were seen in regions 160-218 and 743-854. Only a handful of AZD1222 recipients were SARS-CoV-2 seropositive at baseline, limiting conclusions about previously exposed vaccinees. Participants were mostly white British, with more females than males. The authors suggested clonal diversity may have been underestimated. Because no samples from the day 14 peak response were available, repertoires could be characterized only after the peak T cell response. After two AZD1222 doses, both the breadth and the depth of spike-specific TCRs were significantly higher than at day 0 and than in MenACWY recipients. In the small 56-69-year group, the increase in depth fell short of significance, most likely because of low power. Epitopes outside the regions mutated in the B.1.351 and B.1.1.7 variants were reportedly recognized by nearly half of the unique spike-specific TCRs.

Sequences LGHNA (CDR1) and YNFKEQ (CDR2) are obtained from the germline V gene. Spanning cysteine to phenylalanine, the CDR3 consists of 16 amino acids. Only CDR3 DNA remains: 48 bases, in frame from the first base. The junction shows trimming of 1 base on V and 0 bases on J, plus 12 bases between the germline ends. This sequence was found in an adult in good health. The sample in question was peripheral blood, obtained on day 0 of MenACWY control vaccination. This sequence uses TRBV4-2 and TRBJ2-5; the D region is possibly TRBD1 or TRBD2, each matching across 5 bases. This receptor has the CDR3 CASSQGGPLYQETQYF. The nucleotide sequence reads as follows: TGTGCCAGCAGCCAAGGGGGACCACTGTACCAAGAGACCCAGTACTTC.